This TCR beta chain was sequenced during a study of early T cells in non-severe SARS-CoV-2 infection. On this clonotype: What it recognizes is unknown.

Germline-derived CDR1 and CDR2 are SNHLY and FYNNEI. The CDR3 is made up of 13 amino acids. V shed 6 bases and J shed 11 bases, with 20 bases lying between them. Overall study findings and caveats: VDJdb matching, biased toward anti-spike CD8 responses, missed private and CD4 specificities.

Unique molecular identifier tags were affixed to discrete cDNA molecules. Each CDR3 protein is one row after TCRdb ran MiXCR on the 5' RACE reads. The sample holds around 82,000 distinct CDR3 sequences, roughly 12% seen once. This chain joins TRBV2 and TRBJ2-7, with D hard to call. Source material: whole blood. The receptor was derived from an adult who was a healthcare worker with PCR-confirmed SARS-CoV-2 infection or an uninfected control (not recorded which). The CDR3 loop reads CASRTPDRTKEYF. The DNA for the CDR3 is TGTGCCAGCAGAACCCCGGACCGGACGAAAGAGTACTTC.